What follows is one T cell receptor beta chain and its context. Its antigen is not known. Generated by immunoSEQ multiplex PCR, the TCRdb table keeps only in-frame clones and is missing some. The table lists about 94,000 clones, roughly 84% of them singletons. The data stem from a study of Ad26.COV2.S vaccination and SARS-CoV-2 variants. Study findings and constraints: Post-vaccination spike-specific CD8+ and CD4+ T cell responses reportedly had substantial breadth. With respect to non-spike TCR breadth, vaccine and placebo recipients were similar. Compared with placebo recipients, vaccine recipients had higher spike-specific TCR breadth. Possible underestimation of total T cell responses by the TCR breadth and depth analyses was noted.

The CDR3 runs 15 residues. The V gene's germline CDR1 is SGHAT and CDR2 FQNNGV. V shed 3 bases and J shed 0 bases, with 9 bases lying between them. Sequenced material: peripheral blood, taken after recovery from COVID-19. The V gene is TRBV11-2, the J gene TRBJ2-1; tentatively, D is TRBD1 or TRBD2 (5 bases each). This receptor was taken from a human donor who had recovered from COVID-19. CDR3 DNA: TGTGCCAGCAGCTTTCGTGGGACCTCCTACAATGAGCAGTTCTTC. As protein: CASSFRGTSYNEQFF.